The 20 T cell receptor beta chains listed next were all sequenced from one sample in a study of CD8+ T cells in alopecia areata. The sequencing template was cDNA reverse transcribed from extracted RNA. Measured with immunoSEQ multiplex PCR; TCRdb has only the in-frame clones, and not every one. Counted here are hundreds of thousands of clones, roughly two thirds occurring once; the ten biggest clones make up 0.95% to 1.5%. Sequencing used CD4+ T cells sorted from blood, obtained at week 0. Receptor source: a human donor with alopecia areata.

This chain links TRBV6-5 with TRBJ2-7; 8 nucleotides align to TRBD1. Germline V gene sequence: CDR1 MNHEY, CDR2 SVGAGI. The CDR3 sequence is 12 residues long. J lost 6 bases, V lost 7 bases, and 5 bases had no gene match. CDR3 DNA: TGTGCCAGCACAGACAGGGGCTCCGAGCAGTACTTC. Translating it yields CASTDRGSEQYF.

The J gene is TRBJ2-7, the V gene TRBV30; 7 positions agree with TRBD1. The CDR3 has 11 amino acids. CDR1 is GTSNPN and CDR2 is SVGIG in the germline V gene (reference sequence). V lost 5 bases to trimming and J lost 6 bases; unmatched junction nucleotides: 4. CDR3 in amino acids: CAWETGFEQYF. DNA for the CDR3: TGTGCCTGGGAGACAGGGTTCGAGCAGTACTTC.

CDR3 in DNA: TGTGCCAGCAGGAGGGGGAGGGACGGCTACGAGCAGTACTTC. Translated: CASRRGRDGYEQYF. The chain has TRBV6-1 and TRBJ2-7; perhaps TRBD2 as D (7 bases). V was pared by 6 bases and J by 3 bases, with 15 bases between. The germline CDR1 and CDR2 sequences are MNHNS and SASEGT. This CDR3 is 14 amino acids long.

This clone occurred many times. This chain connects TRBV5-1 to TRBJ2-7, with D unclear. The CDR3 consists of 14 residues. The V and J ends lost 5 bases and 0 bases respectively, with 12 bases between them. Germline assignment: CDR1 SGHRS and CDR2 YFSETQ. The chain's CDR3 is CASSSDGHSYEQYF. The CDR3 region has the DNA TGCGCCAGCAGTTCAGACGGGCACTCCTACGAGCAGTACTTC.

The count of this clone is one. CDR3 sequence (DNA): TGTGCCAGCAGCTCTCGGGTCAGGTCTACGTTTTTCAGCTACACCTTC. This encodes CASSSRVRSTFFSYTF. The chain links TRBV5-4 to TRBJ1-2, with D hard to call. The germline V gene encodes CDR1 SGHNT and CDR2 YYREEE (reference sequence). The CDR3 runs 16 residues. Trimming removed 3 bases at V and 9 bases at J, with 24 bases between. Full variable domain (remainder filled in from reference TRBV5-4 and TRBJ1-2): ETGVTQSPTHLIKTRGQQVTLRCSSQSGHNTVSWYQQALGQGPQFIFQYYREEENGRGNFPPRFSGLQFPNYSSELNVNALELDDSALYLCASSSRVRSTFFSYTFGSGTRLTVV.

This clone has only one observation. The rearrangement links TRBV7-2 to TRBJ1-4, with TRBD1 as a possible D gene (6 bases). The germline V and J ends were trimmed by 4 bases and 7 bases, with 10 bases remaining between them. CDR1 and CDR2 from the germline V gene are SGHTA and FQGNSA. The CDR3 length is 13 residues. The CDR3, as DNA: TGTGCCAGCAGCTCTAGAGGGGGTGAAAAACTGTTTTTT. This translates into CASSSRGGEKLFF.

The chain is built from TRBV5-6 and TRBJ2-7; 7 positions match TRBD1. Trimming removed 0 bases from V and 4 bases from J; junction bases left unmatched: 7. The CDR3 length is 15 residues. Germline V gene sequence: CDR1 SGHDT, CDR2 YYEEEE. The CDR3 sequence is CASSLAGTAFYEQYF. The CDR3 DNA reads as TGTGCCAGCAGCTTGGCCGGGACAGCATTTTACGAGCAGTACTTC.

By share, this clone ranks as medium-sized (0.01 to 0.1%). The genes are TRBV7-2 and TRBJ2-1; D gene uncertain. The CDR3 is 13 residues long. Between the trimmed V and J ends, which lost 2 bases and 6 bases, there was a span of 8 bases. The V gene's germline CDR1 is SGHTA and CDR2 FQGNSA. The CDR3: CASSLLRVNEQFF. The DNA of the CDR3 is TGTGCCAGCAGCTTATTAAGGGTCAATGAGCAGTTCTTC.

The CDR3 here is CAWRDTNYEQYF. The CDR3 DNA is TGTGCCTGGAGGGATACAAACTACGAGCAGTACTTC. The J gene is TRBJ2-7, the V gene TRBV30, with D unresolved. V was clipped by 3 bases and J by 3 bases, with 9 bases between them. Germline lookup yields CDR1 GTSNPN and CDR2 SVGIG (reference sequence). CDR3 length: 12 amino acids. The full variable domain, rest sourced from reference TRBV30 and TRBJ2-7, is SQTIHQWPATLVQPVGSPLSLECTVEGTSNPNLYWYRQAAGRGLQLLFYSVGIGQISSEVPQNLSASRPQDRQFILSSKKLLLSDSGFYLCAWRDTNYEQYFGPGTRLTVT.

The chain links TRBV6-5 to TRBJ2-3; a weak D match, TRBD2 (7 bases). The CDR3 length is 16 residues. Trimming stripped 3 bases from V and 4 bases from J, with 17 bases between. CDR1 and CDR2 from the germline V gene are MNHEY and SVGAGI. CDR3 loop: CASSYTLGGPSDTQYF. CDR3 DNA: TGTGCCAGCAGTTATACCCTCGGGGGGCCGTCAGATACGCAGTATTTT.

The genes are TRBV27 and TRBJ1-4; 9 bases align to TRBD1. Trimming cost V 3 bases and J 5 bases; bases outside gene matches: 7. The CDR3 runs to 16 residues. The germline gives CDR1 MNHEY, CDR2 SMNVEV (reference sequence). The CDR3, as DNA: TGTGCCAGCAGTTTGGGGACAGGGTCAGAAAATGAAAAACTGTTTTTT. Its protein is CASSLGTGSENEKLFF.

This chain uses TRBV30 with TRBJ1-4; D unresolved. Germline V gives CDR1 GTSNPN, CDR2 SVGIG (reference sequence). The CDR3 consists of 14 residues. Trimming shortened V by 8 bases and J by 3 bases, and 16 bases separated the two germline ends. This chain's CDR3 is CAGRSRRPNEKLFF. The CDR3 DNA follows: TGTGCCGGAAGAAGCAGGCGCCCTAATGAAAAACTGTTTTTT.

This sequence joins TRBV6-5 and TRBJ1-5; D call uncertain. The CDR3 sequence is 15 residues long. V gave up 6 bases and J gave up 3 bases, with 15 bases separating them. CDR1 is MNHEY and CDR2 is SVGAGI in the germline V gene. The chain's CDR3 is CASRLTGDLNQPQHF. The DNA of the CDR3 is TGTGCCAGCAGATTGACGGGCGACCTCAATCAGCCCCAGCATTTT.

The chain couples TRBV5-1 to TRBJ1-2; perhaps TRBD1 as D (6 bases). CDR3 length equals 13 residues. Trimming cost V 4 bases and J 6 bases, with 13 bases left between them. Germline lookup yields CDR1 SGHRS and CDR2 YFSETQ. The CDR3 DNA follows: TGCGCCAGCAGCCCTGGACAGTGGAATGGCTACACCTTC. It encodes CASSPGQWNGYTF.

CDR3 sequence reads: CSVDGGTYTEAFF. CDR3 sequence (DNA): TGCAGCGTTGATGGGGGCACCTACACTGAAGCTTTCTTT. The V and J genes are TRBV29-1 and TRBJ1-1, with D perhaps TRBD1 (6 bases). V was shortened by 3 bases and J by 3 bases, with 11 bases between the two germline ends. CDR3 length: 13 amino acids. From germline, CDR1 is SQVTM and CDR2 ANQGSEA.

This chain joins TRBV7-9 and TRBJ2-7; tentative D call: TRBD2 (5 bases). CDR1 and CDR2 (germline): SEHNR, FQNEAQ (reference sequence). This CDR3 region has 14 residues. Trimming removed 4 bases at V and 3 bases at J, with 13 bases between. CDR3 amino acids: CASSSAGHIYEQYF. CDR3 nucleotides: TGTGCCAGCAGCTCGGCGGGTCACATCTACGAGCAGTACTTC.

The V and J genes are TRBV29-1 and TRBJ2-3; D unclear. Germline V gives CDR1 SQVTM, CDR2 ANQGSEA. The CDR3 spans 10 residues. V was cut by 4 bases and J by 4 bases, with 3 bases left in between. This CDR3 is CSVGPDTQYF. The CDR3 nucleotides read TGCAGCGTTGGTCCAGATACGCAGTATTTT.

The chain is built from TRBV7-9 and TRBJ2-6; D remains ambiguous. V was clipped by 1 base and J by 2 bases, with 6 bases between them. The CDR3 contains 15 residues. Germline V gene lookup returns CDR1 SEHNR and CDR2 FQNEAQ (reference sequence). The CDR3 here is CASSLVATGANVLTF. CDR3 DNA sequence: TGTGCCAGCAGCTTAGTGGCAACTGGGGCCAACGTCCTGACTTTC.

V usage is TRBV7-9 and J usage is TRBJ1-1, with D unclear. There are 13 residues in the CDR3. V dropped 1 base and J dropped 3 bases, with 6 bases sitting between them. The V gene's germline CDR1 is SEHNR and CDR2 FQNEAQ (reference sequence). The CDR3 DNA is TGTGCCAGCAGCTTAGAGGCGGACACTGAAGCTTTCTTT. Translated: CASSLEADTEAFF. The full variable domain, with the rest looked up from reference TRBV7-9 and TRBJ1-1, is DTGVSQNPRHKITKRGQNVTFRCDPISEHNRLYWYRQTLGQGPEFLTYFQNEAQLEKSRLLSDRFSAERPKGSFSTLEIQRTEQGDSAMYLCASSLEADTEAFFGQGTRLTVV.

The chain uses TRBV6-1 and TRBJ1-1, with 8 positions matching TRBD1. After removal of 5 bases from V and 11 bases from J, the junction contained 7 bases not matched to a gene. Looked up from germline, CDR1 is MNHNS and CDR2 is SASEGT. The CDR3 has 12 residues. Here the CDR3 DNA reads TGTGCCAGCAGTTATAGGACAGGGCTCGCTTTCTTT. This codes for CASSYRTGLAFF.